This T cell receptor beta chain appears in the sequencing data of a study of Tregs in tolerant kidney transplant recipients. Assay: immunoSEQ multiplex PCR; the TCRdb copy retains only in-frame clones and omits some. Of about 94,000 clones listed, over 85% are singletons. The CDR3 length is 16 residues. Trimming at V came to 4 bases and at J to 5 bases, leaving 7 bases not matched to a gene. CDR1 LGHNA and CDR2 YSLEER come from the germline V gene. Source: CD4+ T cells from blood, taken before the transplant. The chain carries TRBV4-3 and TRBJ2-1; TRBD2 matches 11 bases. The receptor was derived from a human donor who received a combined kidney and bone marrow transplant. In DNA, the CDR3 is TGCGCCAGCAGCCTATCCCCTAGCGGGGGGAACAATGAGCAGTTCTTC. This codes for CASSLSPSGGNNEQFF.